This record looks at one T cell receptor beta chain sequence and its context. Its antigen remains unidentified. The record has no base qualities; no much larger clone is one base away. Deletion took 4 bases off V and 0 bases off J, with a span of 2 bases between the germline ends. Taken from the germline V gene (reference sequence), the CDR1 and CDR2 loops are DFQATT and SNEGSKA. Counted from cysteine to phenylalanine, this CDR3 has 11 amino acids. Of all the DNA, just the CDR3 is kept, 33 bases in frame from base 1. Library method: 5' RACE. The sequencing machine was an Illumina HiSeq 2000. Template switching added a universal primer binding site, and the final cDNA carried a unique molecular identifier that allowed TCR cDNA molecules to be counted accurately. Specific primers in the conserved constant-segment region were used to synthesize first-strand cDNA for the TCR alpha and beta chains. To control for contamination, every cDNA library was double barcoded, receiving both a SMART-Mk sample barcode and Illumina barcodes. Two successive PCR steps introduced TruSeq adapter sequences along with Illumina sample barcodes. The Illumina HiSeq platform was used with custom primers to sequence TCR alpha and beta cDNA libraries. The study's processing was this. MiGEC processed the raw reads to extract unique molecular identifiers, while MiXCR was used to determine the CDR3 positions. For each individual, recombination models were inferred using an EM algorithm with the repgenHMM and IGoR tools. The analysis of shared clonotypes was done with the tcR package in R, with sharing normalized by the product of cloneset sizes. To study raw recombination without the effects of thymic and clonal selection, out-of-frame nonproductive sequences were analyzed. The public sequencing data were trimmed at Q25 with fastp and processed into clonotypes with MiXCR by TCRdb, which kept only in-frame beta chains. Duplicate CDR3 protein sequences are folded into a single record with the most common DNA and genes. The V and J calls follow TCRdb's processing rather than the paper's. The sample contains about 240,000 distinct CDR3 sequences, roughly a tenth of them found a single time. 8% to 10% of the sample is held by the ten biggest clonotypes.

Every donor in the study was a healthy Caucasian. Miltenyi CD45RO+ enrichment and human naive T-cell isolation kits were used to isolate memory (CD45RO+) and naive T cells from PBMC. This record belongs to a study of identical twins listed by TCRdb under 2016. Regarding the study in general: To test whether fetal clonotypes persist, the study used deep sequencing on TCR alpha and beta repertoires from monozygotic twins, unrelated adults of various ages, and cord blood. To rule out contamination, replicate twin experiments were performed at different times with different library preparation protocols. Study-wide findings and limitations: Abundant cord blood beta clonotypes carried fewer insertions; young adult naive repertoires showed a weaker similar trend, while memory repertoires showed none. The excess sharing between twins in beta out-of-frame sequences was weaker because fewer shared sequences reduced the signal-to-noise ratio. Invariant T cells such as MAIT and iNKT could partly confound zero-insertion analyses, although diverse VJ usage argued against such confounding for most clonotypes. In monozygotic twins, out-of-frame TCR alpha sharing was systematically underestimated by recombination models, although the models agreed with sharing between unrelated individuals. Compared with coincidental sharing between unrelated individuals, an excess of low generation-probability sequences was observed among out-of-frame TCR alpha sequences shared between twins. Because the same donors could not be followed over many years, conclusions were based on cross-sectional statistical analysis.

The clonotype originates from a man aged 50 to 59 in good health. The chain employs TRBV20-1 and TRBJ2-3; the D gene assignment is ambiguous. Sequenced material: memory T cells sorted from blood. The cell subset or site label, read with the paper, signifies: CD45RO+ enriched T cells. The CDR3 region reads CSATSTDTQYF. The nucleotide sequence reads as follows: TGCAGTGCTACCAGCACAGATACGCAGTATTTT.